The 28 T cell receptor beta chains listed next were all sequenced from one sample in a study of T cells in localized non-small cell lung cancer. Data came from immunoSEQ multiplex PCR; TCRdb stores just in-frame clones and leaves some out. This sample has roughly 35,000 clones, with over 70% found just once. The specimen was peripheral blood, collected before any cancer treatment. These TCRs come from a woman aged 35-75 years with stage I lung adenocarcinoma.

The J gene is TRBJ2-6, the V gene TRBV19; the D gene could be TRBD1 or TRBD2 (5 bases each). The CDR3 extends over 15 amino acids. V shed 3 bases and J shed 2 bases, with 8 bases lying between them. Germline loops: CDR1 LNHDA, CDR2 SQIVND (reference sequence). The CDR3 here is CASSMQGPGANVLTF. CDR3 DNA sequence: TGTGCCAGTAGTATGCAGGGACCTGGGGCCAACGTCCTGACTTTC.

The chain carries TRBV4-2 and TRBJ1-5; D not certain. The germline CDR1 and CDR2 sequences are LGHNA and YNFKEQ. CDR3 length: 17 amino acids. Trimming left V 0 bases short and J 6 bases short, with 18 bases between. As DNA, the CDR3 is TGTGCCAGCAGCCAAGATCAGTGGGCGGGTTTGGGTCAGCCCCAGCATTTT. Amino acid sequence: CASSQDQWAGLGQPQHF.

The V gene is TRBV7-9, the J gene TRBJ1-4; perhaps TRBD1 as D (6 bases). V shed 3 bases and J shed 5 bases, with 7 bases lying between them. The CDR3 contains 13 residues. Germline-derived CDR1 and CDR2 are SEHNR and FQNEAQ (reference sequence). The CDR3 spells CASSFQGNEKLFF. CDR3 coding DNA: TGTGCCAGCAGCTTCCAGGGGAATGAAAAACTGTTTTTT.

V is TRBV18 and J is TRBJ2-7; 8 nucleotides agree with TRBD1. This CDR3 comprises 13 residues. Per the germline V gene, CDR1 is KGHSH and CDR2 is LQKENI. V shed 8 bases and J 3 bases; nucleotides not matched to a gene: 6. The DNA for the CDR3 is TGTGCCAGCAGACCGGGACAGGACTACGAGCAGTACTTC. Translation gives CASRPGQDYEQYF.

This chain uses TRBV6-5 with TRBJ2-7; D perhaps matches TRBD1 (6 bases). Between the trimmed V and J ends, which lost 0 bases and 3 bases, there was a span of 12 bases. The CDR3 is 15 residues long. CDR1 and CDR2 (germline): MNHEY, SVGAGI. The DNA of the CDR3 is TGTGCCAGCAGTTACTCCCCAGGGGAGAGCTACGAGCAGTACTTC. Protein: CASSYSPGESYEQYF.

The genes are TRBV27 and TRBJ1-1, with D unclear. Deletions cut 6 bases from V and 5 bases from J, with 13 bases between. Germline assignment: CDR1 MNHEY and CDR2 SMNVEV (reference sequence). The CDR3 spans 13 residues. The CDR3 spells CASSSPMGTEAFF. DNA of the CDR3: TGTGCCAGCAGCTCTCCGATGGGTACTGAAGCTTTCTTT.

The chain employs TRBV2 and TRBJ2-2; 11 bases are shared with TRBD2. The CDR3 runs 14 residues. V was clipped by 9 bases and J by 5 bases; unmatched bases: 5. Germline V gives CDR1 SNHLY, CDR2 FYNNEI. The CDR3 here is CASRGLAETGELFF. As DNA, the CDR3 is TGTGCCAGTCGGGGACTAGCGGAGACCGGGGAGCTGTTTTTT.

This clone showed up just once. The rearrangement uses TRBV27 and TRBJ1-1, with D hard to call. Germline-derived CDR1 and CDR2 are MNHEY and SMNVEV (reference sequence). The CDR3 sequence is 14 residues long. V was trimmed by 2 bases and J by 2 bases, leaving 9 bases between them. The CDR3: CASSLSRLNTEAFF. The CDR3 DNA reads as TGTGCCAGCAGTTTAAGTCGACTTAACACTGAAGCTTTCTTT.

The genes are TRBV30 and TRBJ1-5; the match to TRBD1 covers 7 bases. CDR1 is GTSNPN, CDR2 SVGIG, per germline (reference sequence). The J segment lost 4 bases and the V segment lost 1 base, leaving 7 bases of the junction unmatched. CDR3 size: 15 residues. Here the CDR3 DNA reads TGTGCCTGGAGTGGTGCGACAGGGCTGAATCAGCCCCAGCATTTT. Protein: CAWSGATGLNQPQHF.

The rearrangement links TRBV7-9 to TRBJ2-7; D call uncertain. Germline CDR1 reads SEHNR; CDR2 reads FQNEAQ (reference sequence). CDR3 length: 12 residues. The V and J ends lost 5 bases and 2 bases respectively, with 7 bases between them. This CDR3 reads CASSQVTYEQYF. The CDR3 nucleotides are TGTGCCAGCAGCCAGGTAACCTACGAGCAGTACTTC.

The chain recombines TRBV28 with TRBJ1-1, with D possibly matching TRBD1 (5 bases). The CDR3 consists of 15 residues. Trimming removed 6 bases at V and 0 bases at J, with 14 bases between. In germline, CDR1 is MDHEN, CDR2 SYDVKM. The CDR3 loop is CASRPPDSMNTEAFF. DNA for the CDR3: TGTGCCAGCAGACCCCCAGACAGTATGAACACTGAAGCTTTCTTT.

This rearrangement joins TRBV5-1 to TRBJ1-2, with D possibly being TRBD1 (6 bases). Trimming pared 4 bases from V and 3 bases from J, leaving 7 bases between. Germline CDR1 is SGHRS and CDR2 is YFSETQ. The CDR3 has 12 residues. The CDR3 reads CASSRGDYGYTF. CDR3 DNA sequence: TGCGCCAGCAGCAGGGGGGACTATGGCTACACCTTC.

This rearrangement joins TRBV11-3 to TRBJ1-1; D might be TRBD1 (6 bases). The CDR3 loop spans 15 amino acids. The germline V gene has CDR1 SGHNT and CDR2 YENEEA. V shed 5 bases and J shed 1 base, with 14 bases lying between them. The CDR3 nucleotides read TGTGCCAGCAGCCCCAAGGGGGGGGAGAACACTGAAGCTTTCTTT. Translated: CASSPKGGENTEAFF.

The chain uses TRBV27 and TRBJ2-5, with TRBD1 identical over 11 bases. CDR3 length equals 11 residues. Looked up from germline, CDR1 is MNHEY and CDR2 is SMNVEV (reference sequence). The ends lost 9 bases at V and 12 bases at J; junction bases unmatched: 6. The CDR3, as DNA: TGTGCCAGGGGGGTGGGACAGGGGGAGTACTTC. This codes for CARGVGQGEYF.

This clone has just one count. The V and J genes are TRBV10-3 and TRBJ2-7; TRBD2 agrees at 8 bases. This CDR3 is built from 15 residues. Unmatched junction bases numbered 8, after V lost 6 bases and J lost 1 base. Per germline, CDR1 ENHRY and CDR2 SYGVKD. The CDR3 here is CAIRGTSGLSYEQYF. In nucleotides, the CDR3 is TGTGCCATCAGGGGTACTAGCGGACTGTCCTACGAGCAGTACTTC.

The chain links TRBV6-6 to TRBJ2-3; D is unclear. Germline V lookup: CDR1 MNHNY, CDR2 SVGAGI (reference sequence). The CDR3 has 14 amino acids. The V gene lost 5 bases and the J gene lost 5 bases, with 14 bases spanning the gap. CDR3 DNA: TGTGCCAGCAGTCCCCCGGGCAGCGTAGATACGCAGTATTTT. Amino acid sequence: CASSPPGSVDTQYF.

This sequence joins TRBV18 and TRBJ1-3, with TRBD1 matching over 7 bases. J was trimmed by 6 bases and V by 2 bases; bases with no gene match: 10. This CDR3 has 16 amino acids. Germline-derived CDR1 and CDR2 are KGHSH and LQKENI. CDR3 residues: CASSPSYQGDVNTIYF. CDR3 sequence (DNA): TGTGCCAGCTCACCATCGTACCAGGGGGACGTAAACACCATATATTTT.

The gene calls are TRBV5-1 and TRBJ2-2, with D possibly being TRBD1 (5 bases). This CDR3 is built from 14 residues. Per the germline V gene, CDR1 is SGHRS and CDR2 is YFSETQ. The ends were cut back, 0 bases at V and 7 bases at J, with 10 bases in the middle. The CDR3 nucleotides are TGCGCCAGCAGCTTGGGACAGCCAGGCGGGGAGCTGTTTTTT. It is translated as CASSLGQPGGELFF.

The chain employs TRBV21-1 and TRBJ2-1; the table calls TRBD1, which could not be checked here. TRBV21-1 is recorded as a pseudogene. There are 20 residues in the CDR3. Here the CDR3 DNA reads TGTGCCAGCAGAGCTCCGGGACAGACTAACCGGGAGATCCCAAACAATGAGCAGTTCTTC. Its protein product is CASRAPGQTNREIPNNEQFF.

This chain joins TRBV18 and TRBJ2-7, with D unclear. V dropped 3 bases and J dropped 3 bases, with 6 bases sitting between them. The germline V gene encodes CDR1 KGHSH and CDR2 LQKENI. This CDR3 comprises 12 residues. The chain's CDR3 is CASSPSSYEQYF. In DNA form, the CDR3 reads TGTGCCAGCTCACCGTCTAGCTACGAGCAGTACTTC.

V and J are TRBV7-9 and TRBJ1-5; D is uncertain. The germline V gene encodes CDR1 SEHNR and CDR2 FQNEAQ (reference sequence). The ends were cut back, 2 bases at V and 2 bases at J, with 4 bases in the middle. This CDR3 region has 13 residues. DNA for the CDR3: TGTGCCAGCAGCTTAACTGGCAATCAGCCCCAGCATTTT. This encodes CASSLTGNQPQHF.

The chain joins TRBV18 to TRBJ2-7; TRBD1 matches 10 bases. Germline V gene sequence: CDR1 KGHSH, CDR2 LQKENI. The V gene end was trimmed by 3 bases and the J gene end by 5 bases; junction bases not matched to a gene: 4. This CDR3 contains 14 residues. For the CDR3, the DNA is TGTGCCAGCTCACCGGCGACAGGGGGCGACGAGCAGTACTTC. Encoded protein: CASSPATGGDEQYF.

The chain recombines TRBV15 with TRBJ2-5; 7 bases line up with TRBD2. CDR3 length equals 15 residues. V trimming: 5 bases; J trimming: 2 bases; junction bases outside the gene matches: 8. CDR1 is LNHNV, CDR2 YYDKDF, per germline (reference sequence). CDR3 residues: CATSGPGGRQETQYF. For the CDR3, the DNA is TGTGCCACCAGCGGGCCGGGGGGAAGACAAGAGACCCAGTACTTC.

As to this clone: Other DNA sequences of this sample code for an identical CDR3. This chain connects TRBV18 to TRBJ2-5; no firm D call. Germline CDR1 reads KGHSH; CDR2 reads LQKENI. V was shortened by 1 base and J by 3 bases, with 0 bases between the two germline ends. The CDR3 is 11 amino acids. CDR3 amino acids: CASSPQETQYF. CDR3 sequence (DNA): TGTGCCAGCTCACCACAAGAGACCCAGTACTTC.

This clone appeared once. This rearrangement joins TRBV29-1 to TRBJ2-7, with D tentatively TRBD1 (5 bases). The CDR3 consists of 13 residues. CDR1 and CDR2 from the germline V gene are SQVTM and ANQGSEA. V was cut by 5 bases and J by 2 bases, with 13 bases left in between. The CDR3 DNA sequence: TGCAGCGTTACAAGACAGCCTCCCTACGAGCAGTACTTC. Amino acids: CSVTRQPPYEQYF.

The chain recombines TRBV18 with TRBJ2-7, with 12 bases matching TRBD1. The CDR3 covers 16 residues. Trimming cost V 3 bases and J 6 bases; bases outside gene matches: 9. CDR1 KGHSH and CDR2 LQKENI come from the germline V gene. CDR3 amino acids: CASSPQGGTGGIEQYF. The CDR3 DNA reads as TGTGCCAGCTCACCTCAGGGCGGGACAGGGGGCATCGAGCAGTACTTC.

The V and J genes are TRBV11-2 and TRBJ2-4, with D possibly called TRBD1 or TRBD2 (5 bases each). V was trimmed by 0 bases and J by 15 bases, leaving 15 bases between them. CDR3 size: 13 residues. In germline, CDR1 is SGHAT, CDR2 FQNNGV. CDR3 DNA: TGTGCCAGCAGCTTAGAGCCCACCGGGACGGGGTACTTC. This sequence encodes CASSLEPTGTGYF.

This clone has a handful of counts. J is TRBJ2-2 and V is TRBV2; D call uncertain. The germline V gene encodes CDR1 SNHLY and CDR2 FYNNEI. The CDR3 runs 15 residues. V dropped 6 bases and J dropped 4 bases, with 15 bases sitting between them. CDR3 nucleotides: TGTGCCAGCAGCCAGACACAAATAGGCACCGGGGAGCTGTTTTTT. Its translation: CASSQTQIGTGELFF. The entire variable domain, with the rest obtained from reference TRBV2 and TRBJ2-2, is as follows: EPEVTQTPSHQVTQMGQEVILRCVPISNHLYFYWYRQILGQKVEFLVSFYNNEISEKSEIFDDQFSVERPDGSNFTLKIRSTKLEDSAMYFCASSQTQIGTGELFFGEGSRLTVL.